This T cell receptor (beta chain) was found in a study of OX40 agonist ivuxolimab in advanced cancers. Study-wide points: In CD8+ T cells, expanded clones were on average more numerous than in CD4+.

On this clone: The antigen is unknown.

This table comes from immunoSEQ multiplex PCR, and its TCRdb copy is limited to in-frame clones, with some not included. This sample has tens of thousands of clones, with around nine tenths found just once. This CDR3 region has 13 residues. Germline V gene lookup returns CDR1 SGHKS and CDR2 YYEKEE (reference sequence). V lost 3 bases and J 1 base, leaving 7 bases between the germline ends. Material: CD4+ or CD8+ T cells sorted from blood, obtained in a trial of the OX40 agonist ivuxolimab. The rearrangement uses TRBV5-5 and TRBJ1-1; D is uncertain. The TCR originated in an adult with an advanced solid tumor such as melanoma, head and neck, liver or kidney cancer. CDR3 DNA sequence: TGTGCCAGCAGCTGGAGATCGAACACTGAAGCTTTCTTT. It is translated as CASSWRSNTEAFF.